A single sample is the source of the 10 T cell receptor beta chains below, sequenced in a study of CD8+CD57+ T cells in acquired aplastic anemia. Using genomic DNA as the template, TCR beta VDJ and CDR3 profiling was carried out. One entry per CDR3 protein, called by TCRdb with MiXCR from the reads. The table lists just over 400,000 distinct CDR3 sequences, 65% to 80% of them singletons. Specimen: sorted CD4+, CD8+, or CD8+CD57+ T cells (not recorded which) from PBMCs. These receptors came from a human donor in good health, serving as a control.

To note about this clonotype: Being one base from a much bigger clone, this may be a read error. The chain carries TRBV7-2 and TRBJ2-3, with 7 bases matching TRBD2. J gave up 4 bases and V 5 bases, and 12 bases lay outside the gene matches. Germline V gives CDR1 SGHTA, CDR2 FQGNSA. The CDR3 is 16 residues long. DNA for the CDR3: TGTGCCAGCAGCCAAGATGGGGGGGGGGATCCAGATACGCAGTATTTT. Encoded protein: CASSQDGGGDPDTQYF.

The chain uses TRBV9 and TRBJ1-3; 9 bases match TRBD1. Per germline, CDR1 SGDLS and CDR2 YYNGEE. The CDR3 covers 13 residues. The J segment lost 8 bases and the V segment lost 0 bases, leaving 0 bases of the junction unmatched. CDR3 sequence (DNA): TGTGCCAGCAGCGTAGGGACAGGGGACACCATATATTTT. This codes for CASSVGTGDTIYF.

V and J are TRBV11-2 and TRBJ2-5, with D maybe TRBD1 (6 bases). The CDR3 length is 14 residues. Trimming pared 5 bases from V and 3 bases from J, leaving 13 bases between. Per the germline V gene, CDR1 is SGHAT and CDR2 is FQNNGV. The CDR3: CASSARQVEETQYF. In DNA form, the CDR3 reads TGTGCCAGCAGCGCCAGACAGGTCGAAGAGACCCAGTACTTC.

The chain carries TRBV7-2 and TRBJ2-7; no reliable D call. CDR1 and CDR2 from the germline V gene are SGHTA and FQGNSA. V lost 4 bases to trimming and J lost 3 bases, with 10 bases between them. This CDR3 is 13 amino acids long. As DNA, the CDR3 is TGTGCCAGCAGCTCCGACACTTACTACGAGCAGTACTTC. Protein product: CASSSDTYYEQYF.

A remark on this clonotype: Relative to the germline gene, one junction end is altered; a read error may explain this. This chain uses TRBV19 with TRBJ2-5; the match to TRBD1 covers 8 bases. Germline V CDR1 and CDR2: LNHDA, SQIVND (reference sequence). The CDR3 covers 14 residues. This chain's CDR3 is CASSPGQVRMTYDF. The CDR3 bases are TGTGCCAGTAGCCCGGGACAGGTGCGGATGACCTACGACTTC.

The V gene is TRBV5-8, the J gene TRBJ2-3; 7 bases are shared with TRBD1. V shed 2 bases and J 2 bases; nucleotides not matched to a gene: 8. CDR1 is SGHTS and CDR2 is YDEGEE in the germline V gene. The CDR3 has 16 amino acids. CDR3 in DNA: TGTGCCAGCAGCTTAGTTACAGGGGCGTACACAGATACGCAGTATTTT. It is translated as CASSLVTGAYTDTQYF.

This clonotype was found once. Sequence at one end of the junction differs from germline and may be a read error. V is TRBV7-9 and J is TRBJ2-2; TRBD1 agrees at 7 bases. The CDR3 consists of 12 residues. Per the germline V gene, CDR1 is SEHNR and CDR2 is FQNEAQ (reference sequence). The CDR3 protein is CASNGQVGELFF. For the CDR3, the DNA is TGCGCCAGCAACGGACAGGTAGGGGAGCTGTTTTTT.

As concerns this clonotype: The missing conserved phenylalanine or tryptophan at the end of this CDR3 makes a read error likely. The limits of the CDR3 on the DNA are not certain, so only TCRdb's listed CDR3 is given. The rearrangement joins TRBV7-6 to TRBJ1-6. Germline V gene data show CDR1 as SGHVS and CDR2 as FNYEAQ. The CDR3 sequence runs 12 residues, both termini included. This chain's CDR3 is CASSQANRTGRD.

V is TRBV29-1 and J is TRBJ1-2; maybe TRBD1 (5 bases). Germline values: CDR1 SQVTM, CDR2 ANQGSEA. This CDR3 region has 12 residues. Trimming removed 5 bases at V and 8 bases at J, with 15 bases between. CDR3 sequence: CSVPRDVEGYTF. CDR3 nucleotide sequence: TGCAGCGTTCCCAGGGACGTTGAGGGCTACACCTTC.

The chain recombines TRBV11-3 with TRBJ1-1, with a weak D call TRBD1 (5 bases). The germline gives CDR1 SGHNT, CDR2 YENEEA. Trimming removed 7 bases from V and 1 base from J, with 16 bases in between. The length of the CDR3 is 15 residues. The CDR3 protein is CASNKGPQGNTEAFF. The CDR3 nucleotides are TGTGCCAGCAACAAGGGGCCCCAGGGGAACACTGAAGCTTTCTTT.